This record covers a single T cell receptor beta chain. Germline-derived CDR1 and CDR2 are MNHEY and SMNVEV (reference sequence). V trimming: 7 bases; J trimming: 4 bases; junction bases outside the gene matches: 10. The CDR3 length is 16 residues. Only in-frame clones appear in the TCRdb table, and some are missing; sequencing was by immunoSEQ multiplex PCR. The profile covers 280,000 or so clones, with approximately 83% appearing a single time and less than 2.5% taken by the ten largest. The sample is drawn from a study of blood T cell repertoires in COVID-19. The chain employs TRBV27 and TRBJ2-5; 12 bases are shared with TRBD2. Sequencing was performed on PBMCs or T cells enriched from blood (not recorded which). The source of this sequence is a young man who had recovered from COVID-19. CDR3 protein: CASNGVGLAGTETQYF. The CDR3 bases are TGTGCCAGCAATGGGGTAGGACTAGCGGGGACAGAGACCCAGTACTTC.